Below, 29 T cell receptor beta chains from the same sample are listed, as sequenced in a study of lymphopenia after photon versus proton radiotherapy. The data were produced by immunoSEQ multiplex PCR, yet TCRdb's version contains in-frame clones alone and is incomplete. The table has roughly 76,000 clones, approximately 90% seen once. The input for sequencing was peripheral blood, taken from a patient treated with photon-based radiotherapy. All receptors derive from a woman aged 40 to 55 with cholangiocarcinoma.

The chain has TRBV19 and TRBJ2-1; 7 bases are a match to TRBD1. The CDR3 runs to 17 residues. Germline V gene data show CDR1 as LNHDA and CDR2 as SQIVND (reference sequence). Trimming removed 3 bases from V and 5 bases from J; junction bases left unmatched: 13. CDR3 in amino acids: CASSIGYGQAANNEQFF. The CDR3 bases are TGTGCCAGTAGTATCGGTTACGGACAGGCGGCAAACAATGAGCAGTTCTTC.

This clone was recorded only once. V and J are TRBV6-1 and TRBJ2-1; D is perhaps TRBD2 (6 bases). This CDR3 has 15 residues. V was cut by 10 bases and J by 1 base, with 17 bases left in between. The germline V gene encodes CDR1 MNHNS and CDR2 SASEGT. CDR3 amino acids: CATWDSTGSYNEQFF. The CDR3 DNA reads as TGTGCCACCTGGGACTCCACGGGGTCCTACAATGAGCAGTTCTTC.

V is TRBV6-1 and J is TRBJ2-7, with unresolved D. V was cut by 2 bases and J by 6 bases, with 8 bases left in between. The CDR3 covers 12 residues. CDR1 MNHNS and CDR2 SASEGT come from the germline V gene. The CDR3 region is CASSESVGEQYF. The CDR3 DNA sequence: TGTGCCAGCAGTGAATCGGTTGGCGAGCAGTACTTC.

The DNA for the CDR3 is TGTGCCAGCAGTCCAGCCTACGAGCAGTACTTC. Translated, it gives CASSPAYEQYF. The chain carries TRBV2 and TRBJ2-7, with D unresolved. Trimming pared 5 bases from V and 2 bases from J, leaving 4 bases between. Germline CDR1 reads SNHLY; CDR2 reads FYNNEI. The CDR3 is 11 residues long.

The rearrangement joins TRBV19 to TRBJ1-2; TRBD1 aligns across 9 bases. The germline CDR1 and CDR2 sequences are LNHDA and SQIVND (reference sequence). This CDR3 is 17 amino acids long. V was clipped by 1 base and J by 4 bases; unmatched bases: 10. This CDR3 is CASSIANNRGRLYGYTF. CDR3 sequence (DNA): TGTGCCAGTAGTATAGCGAACAACAGGGGGCGGCTCTATGGCTACACCTTC.

The chain joins TRBV5-1 to TRBJ2-7; 10 bases agree with TRBD2. The CDR3 consists of 17 residues. Germline CDR1 SGHRS, CDR2 YFSETQ. The junction had 8 bases not matched to a gene; V was cut back by 1 base and J by 1 base. CDR3: CASSLLLAGTLSYEQYF. The CDR3 DNA reads as TGCGCCAGCAGCTTGCTACTAGCGGGGACACTGTCCTACGAGCAGTACTTC.

The V and J genes are TRBV6-5 and TRBJ1-1; no clear D. The V end was cut by 5 bases, the J end by 1 base, with 8 bases between. The CDR3 loop spans 13 amino acids. Germline loops: CDR1 MNHEY, CDR2 SVGAGI. This CDR3 is CASSSRANTEAFF. The CDR3 DNA reads as TGTGCCAGCAGTAGTCGGGCGAACACTGAAGCTTTCTTT.

The chain couples TRBV19 to TRBJ1-2; D is uncertain. Germline CDR1 and CDR2: LNHDA and SQIVND (reference sequence). V lost 5 bases and J lost 3, with 22 bases in between. The CDR3 spans 17 residues. CDR3 DNA: TGTGCCAGTAGTTCATCGGATCGGGCCGTTGGGGACTATGGCTACACCTTC. Amino acid sequence: CASSSSDRAVGDYGYTF.

The chain carries TRBV7-2 and TRBJ1-2, with 8 bases matching TRBD1. CDR3 size: 15 residues. J gave up 0 bases and V 5 bases, and 5 bases lay outside the gene matches. Germline V CDR1 and CDR2: SGHTA, FQGNSA. The CDR3: CASSPGQGPNYGYTF. CDR3 DNA sequence: TGTGCCAGCAGCCCCGGACAGGGCCCTAACTATGGCTACACCTTC.

The chain has TRBV4-1 and TRBJ2-1; no definite D call. CDR1 is MGHRA, CDR2 YSYEKL, per germline. The V end was cut by 1 base, the J end by 4 bases, with 5 bases between. The CDR3 contains 13 residues. Written as DNA, the CDR3 is TGCGCCAGCAGCCAAGGAAGTTACAATGAGCAGTTCTTC. It specifies CASSQGSYNEQFF.

The chain carries TRBV25-1 and TRBJ1-1, with D possibly matching TRBD1 (5 bases). The CDR3 totals 14 residues. Germline lookup yields CDR1 MGHDK and CDR2 SYGVNS. V was cut by 3 bases and J by 3 bases, with 11 bases left in between. CDR3 coding DNA: TGTGCCAGCAGTGAGGGGCAGGGCCACACTGAAGCTTTCTTT. Translated, it gives CASSEGQGHTEAFF.

V usage is TRBV5-1 and J usage is TRBJ1-4, with D unresolved. The CDR3 is 15 residues long. Trimming pared 4 bases from V and 2 bases from J, leaving 12 bases between. Germline V gene lookup returns CDR1 SGHRS and CDR2 YFSETQ. The CDR3 region has the DNA TGCGCCAGCAGCCAGGCGGGGATGACTAATGAAAAACTGTTTTTT. Its translation is CASSQAGMTNEKLFF.

The J gene is TRBJ1-5, the V gene TRBV28; perhaps TRBD1 as D (5 bases). The V and J ends lost 5 bases and 7 bases respectively, with 18 bases between them. This CDR3 has 15 residues. Germline V CDR1 and CDR2: MDHEN, SYDVKM. This CDR3 is CASSLPRGVNQPQHF. The CDR3 coding sequence is TGTGCCAGCAGTCTCCCAAGAGGGGTAAACCAGCCCCAGCATTTT.

The J gene is TRBJ2-2, the V gene TRBV30, with 10 bases lining up with TRBD1. This CDR3 spans 15 amino acids. In germline, CDR1 is GTSNPN, CDR2 SVGIG (reference sequence). V trimming: 2 bases; J trimming: 6 bases; junction bases outside the gene matches: 6. In DNA, the CDR3 is TGTGCCTGGAGTACGGGGGACAGGGGTCCCGGGGAGCTGTTTTTT. Residues: CAWSTGDRGPGELFF.

In DNA, the CDR3 is TGTGCCAGTAGTATCACTGGTGAGGGAGAGGGAAAACTGTTTTTT. Translated: CASSITGEGEGKLFF. The chain couples TRBV19 to TRBJ1-4; D gene uncertain. This CDR3 is 15 amino acids long. V was cut by 3 bases and J by 10 bases, with 18 bases left in between. The germline CDR1 and CDR2 sequences are LNHDA and SQIVND (reference sequence). Drawing the rest from reference TRBV19 and TRBJ1-4, the complete variable domain is DGGITQSPKYLFRKEGQNVTLSCEQNLNHDAMYWYRQDPGQGLRLIYYSQIVNDFQKGDIAEGYSVSREKKESFPLTVTSAQKNPTAFYLCASSITGEGEGKLFFGSGTQLSVL.

V and J are TRBV30 and TRBJ2-1; 11 nucleotides line up with TRBD2. Germline V gene lookup returns CDR1 GTSNPN and CDR2 SVGIG (reference sequence). Germline trimming cut 3 bases from V and 5 bases from J; bases unmatched to any gene: 6. CDR3 size: 15 residues. The CDR3 region has the DNA TGTGCCTGGAGCAGAAAGGGACTAGCGGACAATGAGCAGTTCTTC. It is translated as CAWSRKGLADNEQFF. Supplemented by reference TRBV30 and TRBJ2-1, the full variable domain reads SQTIHQWPATLVQPVGSPLSLECTVEGTSNPNLYWYRQAAGRGLQLLFYSVGIGQISSEVPQNLSASRPQDRQFILSSKKLLLSDSGFYLCAWSRKGLADNEQFFGPGTRLTVL.

The J gene is TRBJ1-5, the V gene TRBV28; the match to TRBD1 covers 8 bases. The V gene's germline CDR1 is MDHEN and CDR2 SYDVKM. The junction had 4 bases not matched to a gene; V was cut back by 5 bases and J by 4 bases. The CDR3 has 14 residues. The CDR3 loop is CASSPGTGNQPQHF. CDR3 DNA sequence: TGTGCCAGCAGTCCGGGGACAGGAAATCAGCCCCAGCATTTT.

The chain carries TRBV7-8 and TRBJ1-1; TRBD1 is a possible D gene (5 bases). CDR3 size: 13 residues. V lost 5 bases to trimming and J lost 7 bases, with 14 bases between them. CDR1 SGHVS and CDR2 FQNEAQ come from the germline V gene. CDR3: CASSPHGDSEAFF. The CDR3 nucleotides are TGTGCCAGCAGCCCACACGGAGACAGTGAAGCTTTCTTT.

In its sample, this clone was seen once. The chain joins TRBV6-1 to TRBJ1-1, with D possibly matching TRBD1 (6 bases). This CDR3 is built from 13 residues. V gave up 5 bases and J gave up 0 bases, with 7 bases separating them. Looked up from germline, CDR1 is MNHNS and CDR2 is SASEGT. CDR3 DNA sequence: TGTGCCAGCAGTAGGGGGATGAACACTGAAGCTTTCTTT. This sequence encodes CASSRGMNTEAFF.

The chain carries TRBV6-6 and TRBJ1-1, with TRBD1 identical over 10 bases. The germline V gene has CDR1 MNHNY and CDR2 SVGAGI (reference sequence). The trim removed 0 bases at V and 4 bases at J, leaving 5 bases unmatched. The CDR3 is 16 residues long. The CDR3 region is CASSYSQRTGGTEAFF. The CDR3 bases are TGTGCCAGCAGTTACTCCCAGAGGACAGGGGGCACTGAAGCTTTCTTT.

The J gene is TRBJ2-4, the V gene TRBV2; D is undetermined. The V end was cut by 1 base, the J end by 1 base, with 14 bases between. The CDR3 length is 17 residues. Germline CDR1 reads SNHLY; CDR2 reads FYNNEI. In DNA, the CDR3 is TGTGCCAGCAGTGAAGGGGCCCTGGGGTGGGCCAAAAACATTCAGTACTTC. This gives the protein CASSEGALGWAKNIQYF.

The genes are TRBV5-1 and TRBJ2-7; 7 bases match TRBD2. The CDR3 has 14 amino acids. V trimming: 0 bases; J trimming: 5 bases; junction bases outside the gene matches: 5. Germline V CDR1 and CDR2: SGHRS, YFSETQ. DNA of the CDR3: TGCGCCAGCAGCTTGGGGGGACTACTCGACGAGCAGTACTTC. It is translated as CASSLGGLLDEQYF.

The rearrangement links TRBV5-1 to TRBJ2-1; 12 bases are a match to TRBD2. V lost 5 bases and J lost 7; bases outside the gene matches: 7. CDR1 SGHRS and CDR2 YFSETQ come from the germline V gene. CDR3 length equals 15 residues. CDR3 coding DNA: TGCGCCAGCAGGCTAGCGGGAGGGATTTGGAATGAGCAGTTCTTC. Translation gives CASRLAGGIWNEQFF.

The rearrangement uses TRBV28 and TRBJ2-5; 10 bases fit TRBD1. The germline CDR1 and CDR2 sequences are MDHEN and SYDVKM. Unmatched junction bases numbered 7, after V lost 2 bases and J lost 4 bases. The CDR3 runs to 16 residues. CDR3 nucleotides: TGTGCCAGCAGTTTAGGGGACAGGGGACTGCGAGAGACCCAGTACTTC. As protein: CASSLGDRGLRETQYF.

For the CDR3, the DNA is TGTGCCAGTCAGCGGGAGTCCCCCTACGAGCAGTACTTC. The encoded protein is CASQRESPYEQYF. The chain is built from TRBV2 and TRBJ2-7; 8 bases fit TRBD2. Germline CDR1 and CDR2: SNHLY and FYNNEI. This CDR3 has 13 amino acids. The V and J ends lost 9 bases and 2 bases, in that order; junction bases with no gene match: 6.

This clone was picked up one time. This CDR3 is CASSHPDANTGELFF. DNA of the CDR3: TGTGCCAGCAGCCACCCAGACGCGAACACCGGGGAGCTGTTTTTT. This chain links TRBV5-6 with TRBJ2-2, with unresolved D. The V gene lost 4 bases and the J gene lost 0 bases, with 10 bases spanning the gap. This CDR3 comprises 15 residues. Germline CDR1 reads SGHDT; CDR2 reads YYEEEE.

The chain combines TRBV27 with TRBJ1-6; no firm D call. V lost 5 bases and J 0 bases, leaving 14 bases between the germline ends. CDR3 length: 17 residues. From germline, CDR1 is MNHEY and CDR2 SMNVEV (reference sequence). Here the CDR3 reads CASSQLPGSSYNSPLHF. The DNA of the CDR3 is TGTGCCAGCAGTCAATTACCGGGGAGCTCCTATAATTCACCCCTCCACTTT.

V is TRBV7-2 and J is TRBJ2-1, with D perhaps TRBD2 (7 bases). Trimming took off 4 bases at V and 5 bases at J, with 21 bases between the two ends. Germline CDR1 reads SGHTA; CDR2 reads FQGNSA. The CDR3 is 17 residues long. CDR3 in DNA: TGTGCCAGCAGCTCGGGCGGGGGCTCCCTCTGGGACAATGAGCAGTTCTTC. It encodes CASSSGGGSLWDNEQFF.

The gene calls are TRBV2 and TRBJ1-5; D is perhaps TRBD1 (5 bases). The CDR3 length is 15 residues. Germline values: CDR1 SNHLY, CDR2 FYNNEI. V lost 2 bases, J lost 1 base, and 9 bases lay in between. CDR3: CASSELAGSNQPQHF. The CDR3 region has the DNA TGTGCCAGCAGTGAATTGGCAGGGAGCAATCAGCCCCAGCATTTT. Together with reference TRBV2 and TRBJ1-5, the CDR3 gives the full variable domain: EPEVTQTPSHQVTQMGQEVILRCVPISNHLYFYWYRQILGQKVEFLVSFYNNEISEKSEIFDDQFSVERPDGSNFTLKIRSTKLEDSAMYFCASSELAGSNQPQHFGDGTRLSIL.